This entry lists 13 T cell receptor beta chains sequenced from one sample in a study of cytomegalovirus exposure and HLA in healthy donors. Primers: 60 Vbeta forward and 13 Jbeta reverse. Sequencing was performed with immunoSEQ multiplex PCR; in TCRdb, only in-frame clones are kept and a portion is missing. The profile shows about 100,000 clones, approximately 76% of them singletons. The sample consisted of PBMCs. The receptors come from a man in his forties in good health and CMV-seropositive.

The chain has TRBV15 and TRBJ1-5; D uncertain. This CDR3 spans 13 amino acids. V lost 3 bases to trimming and J lost 3 bases, with 6 bases between them. Germline CDR1 is LNHNV and CDR2 is YYDKDF (reference sequence). Here the CDR3 DNA reads TGTGCCACCAGCAGTTTATACAATCAGCCCCAGCATTTT. Its translation is CATSSLYNQPQHF.

The rearrangement joins TRBV7-2 to TRBJ1-2; TRBD1 matches at 9 bases. Germline V gene data show CDR1 as SGHTA and CDR2 as FQGNSA. The CDR3 runs to 14 residues. V lost 5 bases to trimming and J lost 4 bases; unmatched junction nucleotides: 5. CDR3 nucleotide sequence: TGTGCCAGCAGCAAAAGGACAGGGGCCTATGGCTACACCTTC. It is translated as CASSKRTGAYGYTF.

The sample holds a few counts of this clone. The chain links TRBV2 to TRBJ2-7, with D possibly being TRBD2 (5 bases). The ends were cut back, 5 bases at V and 2 bases at J, with 16 bases in the middle. This CDR3 region has 15 residues. Germline values: CDR1 SNHLY, CDR2 FYNNEI. The CDR3 here is CASSPTSGTAYEQYF. The CDR3 bases are TGTGCCAGCAGTCCCACGAGCGGAACGGCCTACGAGCAGTACTTC.

This chain uses TRBV6-5 with TRBJ2-1; 8 positions match TRBD2. CDR3 size: 15 residues. Per germline, CDR1 MNHEY and CDR2 SVGAGI. J gave up 8 bases and V 4 bases, and 10 bases lay outside the gene matches. CDR3 in DNA: TGTGCCAGCAGTTCATTAACGGGGGGGATGCATGAGCAGTTCTTC. It is translated as CASSSLTGGMHEQFF.

The CDR3 loop reads CASSPDTGTEAFF. The CDR3 DNA follows: TGTGCCAGCTCTCCGGACACGGGTACTGAAGCTTTCTTT. This chain joins TRBV18 and TRBJ1-1; D may be TRBD1 (5 bases). Looked up from germline, CDR1 is KGHSH and CDR2 is LQKENI. V lost 6 bases to trimming and J lost 5 bases, with 13 bases between them. The CDR3 runs 13 residues.

This clone was found once. The chain recombines TRBV2 with TRBJ2-5; TRBD1 matches at 8 bases. Germline loops: CDR1 SNHLY, CDR2 FYNNEI. There are 24 residues in the CDR3. The J segment lost 3 bases and the V segment lost 2 bases, leaving 32 bases of the junction unmatched. The CDR3 is CASSETGPKPHLKVAGQGKETQYF. The CDR3 bases are TGTGCCAGCAGTGAAACCGGTCCGAAACCGCACCTCAAGGTCGCAGGACAGGGTAAAGAGACCCAGTACTTC.

CDR3: CASSLGEGSAYGYTF. For the CDR3, the DNA is TGTGCCAGCAGCCTGGGGGAGGGGTCGGCCTATGGCTACACCTTC. The chain is built from TRBV7-9 and TRBJ1-2, with a possible D match to TRBD1 (5 bases). The germline V and J ends were trimmed by 5 bases and 4 bases, with 17 bases remaining between them. This CDR3 region has 15 residues. Germline loops: CDR1 SEHNR, CDR2 FQNEAQ (reference sequence).

V is TRBV7-3 and J is TRBJ1-2; 8 bases map to TRBD1. The CDR3 is 14 amino acids. The V gene's germline CDR1 is SGHTA and CDR2 FQGTGA. V dropped 5 bases and J dropped 4; count of bases not matched to a gene: 6. Here the CDR3 DNA reads TGTGCCAGCAGCCCGACAGGGGCGGGCTATGGCTACACCTTC. This codes for CASSPTGAGYGYTF.

The chain recombines TRBV6-5 with TRBJ2-1, with 7 bases matching TRBD1. After removal of 1 base from V and 0 bases from J, the junction contained 3 bases not matched to a gene. The CDR3 has 16 residues. Germline V gives CDR1 MNHEY, CDR2 SVGAGI. The CDR3, as DNA: TGTGCCAGCAGTTACTGGGACAGCCACTCCTACAATGAGCAGTTCTTC. This encodes CASSYWDSHSYNEQFF.

The J gene is TRBJ2-4, the V gene TRBV5-1, with 10 bases identical to TRBD2. The V and J ends lost 4 bases and 6 bases, in that order; junction bases with no gene match: 16. The CDR3 is 18 amino acids. The V gene's germline CDR1 is SGHRS and CDR2 YFSETQ. This CDR3 is CASSTGLAVPWVVNIQYF. The CDR3 DNA reads TGCGCCAGCAGCACCGGACTAGCGGTCCCTTGGGTGGTAAACATTCAGTACTTC.

This rearrangement joins TRBV4-3 to TRBJ2-2; D is perhaps TRBD2 (6 bases). This CDR3 spans 17 amino acids. Trimming took 0 bases from V and 11 from J, leaving 22 bases between them. Germline values: CDR1 LGHNA, CDR2 YSLEER. CDR3 sequence (DNA): TGCGCCAGCAGCCAAGATTTTCCCGGGACTCCCTTACGAGAGCTGTTTTTT. Translated, it gives CASSQDFPGTPLRELFF.

This clone was observed a single time. CDR3 sequence (DNA): TGTGCCAGCAGTAAGTTGAGTGTTAGCAATCAGCCCCAGCATTTT. This translates into CASSKLSVSNQPQHF. This rearrangement joins TRBV28 to TRBJ1-5; D remains unclear. V was shortened by 5 bases and J by 0 bases, with 11 bases between the two germline ends. Germline-derived CDR1 and CDR2 are MDHEN and SYDVKM. The CDR3 is made up of 15 amino acids.

With regard to this clone: At one boundary the junction diverges from the germline segment, which might be a read error. This chain joins TRBV29-1 and TRBJ2-7, with TRBD2 as a possible D gene (5 bases). Per germline, CDR1 SQVTM and CDR2 ANQGSEA. This CDR3 region has 13 residues. The CDR3 DNA reads TGCGGCGTTGGCCCTACTAGAATCGGCGAGCAGTACTTC. It is translated as CGVGPTRIGEQYF.